The clone carrying this T cell receptor (beta chain) was seen only a few times. The V gene's germline CDR1 is LNHDA and CDR2 SQIVND (reference sequence). CDR3 size: 16 residues. Trimming removed 6 bases from V and 7 bases from J; junction bases left unmatched: 13. Noted treatment: preoperative locoregional IRX-2 cytokine immunotherapy. This phase Ib study tested locoregional IRX-2 cytokine immunotherapy given before surgery. The data are from a study of preoperative IRX-2 immunotherapy in early breast cancer. Sequenced by immunoSEQ multiplex PCR; TCRdb stores in-frame clones only, minus some. The table has 15,000 to 25,000 clones, approximately 86% seen once.

The source material was lymph node tissue, sampled after IRX-2 immunotherapy. V is TRBV19 and J is TRBJ2-7, with 12 bases aligning to TRBD2. This clonotype was sampled from a human donor with breast cancer. DNA of the CDR3: TGTGCCAGTAGACACACCATACTAGCGGGAGGTGGTGAGCAGTACTTC. Translated, it gives CASRHTILAGGGEQYF.